These 5 T cell receptor beta chains were all obtained from the same sample, sequenced in a study of CD8 T cells in ankylosing spondylitis. Study observations and caveats: A TCR beta motif of fewer than ten highly homologous variants appeared characteristic of ankylosing spondylitis blood.

Antigens of these TCRs are unknown. Each CDR3 protein is one row after TCRdb ran MiXCR on the 5' RACE reads. Among approximately 550,000 distinct CDR3 sequences, 12% were seen once, and the ten largest hold over 6.5%. The source material was blood, either unsorted or a sorted T cell fraction (not recorded which). The receptors here all came from a male donor with ankylosing spondylitis.

This clonotype turned up a few times. In nucleotides, the CDR3 is TGTGCCAGCAGCCCCTCCCCGGGACGTTACACCGGGGAGCTGTTTTTT. Translating gives CASSPSPGRYTGELFF. The chain uses TRBV11-3 and TRBJ2-2; the D gene could be TRBD1 or TRBD2 (5 bases each). The CDR3 is 16 amino acids. V gave up 5 bases and J gave up 3 bases, with 16 bases separating them. Looked up from germline, CDR1 is SGHNT and CDR2 is YENEEA.

CDR3 DNA sequence: TGTGCCACCAGCACAGGTTACTCCTACAATGAGCAGTTCTTC. Translated: CATSTGYSYNEQFF. This chain connects TRBV15 to TRBJ2-1; D gene ambiguous. The CDR3 totals 14 residues. Trimming pared 4 bases from V and 0 bases from J, leaving 7 bases between. Germline V gives CDR1 LNHNV, CDR2 YYDKDF (reference sequence).

The sample holds a few counts of this clonotype. The rearrangement uses TRBV6-1 and TRBJ2-5, with 7 bases matching TRBD2. This CDR3 has 14 amino acids. V lost 3 bases to trimming and J lost 3 bases; unmatched junction nucleotides: 4. In germline, CDR1 is MNHNS, CDR2 SASEGT. The CDR3 region is CASSDPGTKETQYF. The DNA for the CDR3 is TGTGCCAGCAGTGACCCCGGGACTAAAGAGACCCAGTACTTC.

The chain uses TRBV30 and TRBJ2-3; no clear D. CDR3 size: 16 residues. CDR1 and CDR2 (germline): GTSNPN, SVGIG (reference sequence). V was pared by 1 base and J by 0 bases, with 14 bases between. The CDR3 loop reads CAWSAFGAPSTDTQYF. As DNA, the CDR3 is TGTGCCTGGAGTGCCTTTGGAGCGCCTAGCACAGATACGCAGTATTTT.

Ten or more counts support this clonotype. This rearrangement joins TRBV3-1 to TRBJ2-7; the D call may be TRBD1 or TRBD2 (6 bases each). V lost 2 bases to trimming and J lost 6 bases, with 14 bases between them. This CDR3 comprises 14 residues. Germline CDR1 and CDR2: LGHDT and YNNKEL (reference sequence). CDR3 DNA sequence: TGTGCCAGCAGCCAATTCCTTAAGGGGGGCGAGCAGTACTTC. This encodes CASSQFLKGGEQYF.